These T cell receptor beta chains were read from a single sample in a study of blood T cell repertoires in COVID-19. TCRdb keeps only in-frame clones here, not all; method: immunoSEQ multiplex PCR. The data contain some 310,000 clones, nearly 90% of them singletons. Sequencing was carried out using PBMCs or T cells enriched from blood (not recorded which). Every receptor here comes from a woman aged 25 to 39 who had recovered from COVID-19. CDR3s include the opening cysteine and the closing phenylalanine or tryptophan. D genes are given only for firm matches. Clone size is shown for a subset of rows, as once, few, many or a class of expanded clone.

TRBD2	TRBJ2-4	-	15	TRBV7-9	CASSSTSGRSNIQYF	TGTGCCAGCAGCTCAACTAGCGGGAGGAGTAACATTCAGTACTTC
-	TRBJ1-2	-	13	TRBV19	CASSIVIGQIYTF	TGTGCCAGTAGTATAGTAATCGGACAGATCTACACCTTC
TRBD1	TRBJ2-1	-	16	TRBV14	CASSNSGGLGGSEQFF	TGTGCCAGCAGCAACTCAGGGGGCCTCGGAGGCAGTGAGCAGTTCTTC
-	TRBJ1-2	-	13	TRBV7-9	CASSVQGSGGYTF	TGTGCCAGCAGCGTACAGGGATCGGGCGGCTACACCTTC
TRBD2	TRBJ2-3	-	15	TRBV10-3	CAIRTSGSVADTQYF	TGTGCCATCAGGACTAGCGGGAGTGTTGCAGATACGCAGTATTTT
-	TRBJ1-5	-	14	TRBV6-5	CASSWGRGNQPQHF	TGTGCCAGCAGTTGGGGGCGGGGGAATCAGCCCCAGCATTTT
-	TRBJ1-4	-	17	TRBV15	CATSREAAGYSNEKLFF	TGTGCCACCAGCAGAGAAGCAGCCGGGTATTCTAATGAAAAACTGTTTTTT
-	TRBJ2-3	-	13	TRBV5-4	CASSPQVTDTQYF	TGTGCCAGCAGCCCCCAGGTCACAGATACGCAGTATTTT
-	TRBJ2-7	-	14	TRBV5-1	CASSLGRFLDEQYF	TGCGCCAGCAGCTTGGGGCGGTTTTTGGACGAGCAGTACTTC
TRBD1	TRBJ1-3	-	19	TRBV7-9	CASSLPAGQGSLLGNTIYF	TGTGCCAGCAGCCTTCCCGCCGGACAGGGTAGTTTGTTGGGAAACACCATATATTTT
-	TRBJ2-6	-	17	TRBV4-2	CASSLSYPRSGANVLTF	TGTGCCAGCAGCCTCTCCTACCCGCGCTCTGGGGCCAACGTCCTGACTTTC
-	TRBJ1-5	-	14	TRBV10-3	CAISEPTGRQPQHF	TGTGCCATCAGTGAGCCAACAGGGAGACAGCCCCAGCATTTT
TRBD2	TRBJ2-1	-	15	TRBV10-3	CAISGLAGGGNEQFF	TGTGCCATCAGTGGACTAGCGGGAGGGGGTAATGAGCAGTTCTTC
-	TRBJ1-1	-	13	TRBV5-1	CASSLGLASEAFF	TGCGCCAGCAGCTTGGGGCTGGCAAGTGAAGCTTTCTTT
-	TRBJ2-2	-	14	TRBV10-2	CASAYRADTGELFF	TGCGCCAGCGCCTACAGGGCTGACACCGGGGAGCTGTTTTTT
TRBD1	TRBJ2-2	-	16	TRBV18	CASSPPRDRFTWELFF	TGTGCCAGCTCACCACCGAGGGACAGGTTTACTTGGGAGCTGTTTTTT
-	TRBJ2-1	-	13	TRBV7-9	CASRRILYHEQFF	TGTGCCAGCAGGCGCATCCTTTACCATGAGCAGTTCTTC
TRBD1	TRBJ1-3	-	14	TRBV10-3	CATGTQGAGNTIYF	TGTGCCACCGGAACCCAGGGGGCTGGAAACACCATATATTTT
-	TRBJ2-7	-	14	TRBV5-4	CASSLGESTYEQYF	TGTGCCAGCAGCTTGGGAGAATCGACCTACGAGCAGTACTTC
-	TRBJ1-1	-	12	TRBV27	CASREMNTEAFF	TGTGCCAGCAGGGAGATGAACACTGAAGCTTTCTTT
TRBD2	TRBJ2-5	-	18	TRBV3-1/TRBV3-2	CASSFGLAGVFGPETQYF	TGTGCCAGCAGCTTCGGACTAGCGGGTGTGTTTGGACCGGAGACCCAGTACTTC
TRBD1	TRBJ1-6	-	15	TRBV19	CASSIQGAFDSPLHF	TGTGCCAGTAGTATACAGGGGGCGTTCGATTCACCCCTCCACTTT
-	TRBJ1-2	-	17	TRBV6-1	CASSKGRSQAPGYGYTF	TGTGCCAGCAGTAAAGGGAGGTCCCAAGCCCCAGGCTATGGCTACACCTTC
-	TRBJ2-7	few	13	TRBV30	CAWSLGHGYEQYF	TGTGCCTGGAGTTTGGGACACGGCTACGAGCAGTACTTC
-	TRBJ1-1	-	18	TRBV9	CASSVVTGGVTVNTEAFF	TGTGCCAGCAGCGTAGTGACGGGGGGTGTTACTGTGAACACTGAAGCTTTCTTT
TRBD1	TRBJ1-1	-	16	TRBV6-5	CASSYSSKGAHPEAFF	TGTGCCAGCAGTTACTCGAGCAAGGGGGCGCACCCTGAAGCTTTCTTT
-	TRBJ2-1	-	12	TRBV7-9	CASSFGQSEQFF	TGTGCCAGCAGCTTTGGGCAAAGTGAGCAGTTCTTC
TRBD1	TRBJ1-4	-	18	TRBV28	CASSLPVSSTGARGELFF	TGTGCCAGCAGTCTACCTGTCTCATCGACAGGGGCGAGAGGGGAACTGTTTTTT
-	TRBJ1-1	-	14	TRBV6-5	CASSYTTGNTEAFF	TGTGCCAGCAGTTACACGACAGGGAACACTGAAGCTTTCTTT
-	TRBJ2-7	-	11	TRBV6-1	CASSDQVEQYF	TGTGCCAGCAGTGATCAGGTCGAGCAGTACTTC
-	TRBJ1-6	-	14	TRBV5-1	CASSLGGSNSPLHF	TGCGCCAGCAGCTTAGGGGGTTCTAATTCACCCCTCCACTTT
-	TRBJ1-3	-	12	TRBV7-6	CASSQVRNTIYF	TGTGCCAGCAGCCAGGTCCGAAACACCATATATTTT
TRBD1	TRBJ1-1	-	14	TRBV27	CASSPWTGDTEAFF	TGTGCCAGCAGTCCCTGGACAGGGGACACTGAAGCTTTCTTT
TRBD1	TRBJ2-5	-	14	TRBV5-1	CASSGGTGEETQYF	TGCGCCAGCAGTGGTGGGACAGGGGAAGAGACCCAGTACTTC
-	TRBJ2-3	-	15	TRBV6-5	CASGWGVRSTDTQYF	TGTGCCAGCGGGTGGGGGGTTAGGAGCACAGATACGCAGTATTTT
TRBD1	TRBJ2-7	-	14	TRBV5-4	CASSPTGPPYEQYF	TGTGCCAGCAGCCCGACAGGGCCCCCCTACGAGCAGTACTTC
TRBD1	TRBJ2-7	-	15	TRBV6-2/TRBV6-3	CASSPGDRGAGEQYF	TGTGCCAGCAGCCCAGGAGACAGGGGAGCTGGCGAGCAGTACTTC
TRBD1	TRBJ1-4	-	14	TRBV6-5	CASRDRGFNEKLFF	TGTGCCAGCAGAGACAGGGGATTCAATGAAAAACTGTTTTTT
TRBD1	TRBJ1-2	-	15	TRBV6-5	CASSYGSGQGYGYTF	TGTGCCAGCAGTTACGGCTCGGGACAGGGCTATGGCTACACCTTC
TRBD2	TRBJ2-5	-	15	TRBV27	CASSLWGEGQETQYF	TGTGCCAGCAGTTTATGGGGGGAGGGCCAAGAGACCCAGTACTTC